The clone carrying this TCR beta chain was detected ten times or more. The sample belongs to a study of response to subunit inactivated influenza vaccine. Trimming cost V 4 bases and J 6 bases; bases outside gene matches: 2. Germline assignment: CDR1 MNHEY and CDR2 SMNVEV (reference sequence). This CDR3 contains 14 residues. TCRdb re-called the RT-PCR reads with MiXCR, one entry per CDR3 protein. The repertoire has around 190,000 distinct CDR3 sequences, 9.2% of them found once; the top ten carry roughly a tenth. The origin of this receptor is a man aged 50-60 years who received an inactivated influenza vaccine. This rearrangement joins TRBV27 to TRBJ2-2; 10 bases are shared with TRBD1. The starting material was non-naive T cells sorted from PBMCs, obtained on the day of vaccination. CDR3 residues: CASSWDRGAGELFF. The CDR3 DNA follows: TGTGCCAGCAGTTGGGACAGGGGTGCCGGGGAGCTGTTTTTT.